The rows below give T cell receptor beta chains drawn from one sample of a study of T cell repertoires in ileal Crohn's disease. Here immunoSEQ multiplex PCR was the method, and the copy in TCRdb shows in-frame clones only, minus some. The data show around 15,000 clones, with roughly three quarters seen just once and 4% to 4.5% held by the top ten. The sequenced sample was ileal tissue. Receptors originate from an adult with Crohn's disease. Both conserved end residues are part of each CDR3. The D gene is left open where the match is weak. Only part of the rows carry a size: once, few, many, or a class if the clone is expanded.

D gene: NA
clone size: NA
J gene: TRBJ1-3
V gene: TRBV6-5
CDR3 DNA: TGTGCCAGCAGTTACTCAATACGGGGAAACACCATATATTTT
CDR3 protein: CASSYSIRGNTIYF

D gene: TRBD1
clone size: NA
J gene: TRBJ1-4
V gene: TRBV7-9
CDR3 DNA: TGTGCCAGCAGCTTCGACAGGGAAACTAATGAAAAACTGTTTTTT
CDR3 protein: CASSFDRETNEKLFF

D gene: NA
clone size: NA
J gene: TRBJ2-5
V gene: TRBV5-5
CDR3 DNA: TGTGCCAGCAGCTGGGACCGCTTGGAGACCCAGTACTTC
CDR3 protein: CASSWDRLETQYF

D gene: NA
clone size: NA
J gene: TRBJ2-7
V gene: TRBV27
CDR3 DNA: TGTGCCAGCAGTCCACCGGACCGGGCCTACGAGCAGTACTTC
CDR3 protein: CASSPPDRAYEQYF

D gene: NA
clone size: NA
J gene: TRBJ2-2
V gene: TRBV5-1
CDR3 DNA: TGCGCCAGCAGCTTCGGGACTCTGAACACCGGGGAGCTGTTTTTT
CDR3 protein: CASSFGTLNTGELFF

D gene: NA
clone size: NA
J gene: TRBJ2-3
V gene: TRBV4-1
CDR3 DNA: TGCGCCAGCAGCCCTTATACGGCAGATACGCAGTATTTT
CDR3 protein: CASSPYTADTQYF

D gene: NA
clone size: NA
J gene: TRBJ2-2
V gene: TRBV5-1
CDR3 DNA: TGCGCCAGCAGCTCCCTAAAATGGACATCCGCGGACACCGGGGAGCTGTTTTTT
CDR3 protein: CASSSLKWTSADTGELFF

D gene: NA
clone size: NA
J gene: TRBJ2-5
V gene: TRBV11-3
CDR3 DNA: TGTGCCAGCAGCTTAGGACTCAATAAACAGACCCAGTACTTC
CDR3 protein: CASSLGLNKQTQYF

D gene: NA
clone size: NA
J gene: TRBJ1-6
V gene: TRBV7-8
CDR3 DNA: TGTGCCAGCAGCCCCGGGACACACGAACGGAGCTCCTATAATTCACCCCTCCACTTT
CDR3 protein: CASSPGTHERSSYNSPLHF

D gene: NA
clone size: NA
J gene: TRBJ2-1
V gene: TRBV28
CDR3 DNA: TGTGCCAGCAGTTTAAGTTCTTACGGGGACAATGAGCAGTTCTTC
CDR3 protein: CASSLSSYGDNEQFF

D gene: NA
clone size: few
J gene: TRBJ1-4
V gene: TRBV5-1
CDR3 DNA: TGCGCCAGCAGCTTTCCTGAAAAACTGTTTTTT
CDR3 protein: CASSFPEKLFF

D gene: NA
clone size: NA
J gene: TRBJ2-1
V gene: TRBV2
CDR3 DNA: TGTGCCAGCAGTGTATGGGGTAATGAGCAGTTCTTC
CDR3 protein: CASSVWGNEQFF

D gene: NA
clone size: NA
J gene: TRBJ2-7
V gene: TRBV9
CDR3 DNA: TGTGCCAGCAGCGATGGACAGTCCCCCCTCTACGAGCAGTACTTC
CDR3 protein: CASSDGQSPLYEQYF

D gene: NA
clone size: NA
J gene: TRBJ1-1
V gene: TRBV6-1
CDR3 DNA: TGTGCCAGCGGCGTGAACATGAACACTGAAGCTTTCTTT
CDR3 protein: CASGVNMNTEAFF

D gene: NA
clone size: NA
J gene: TRBJ2-4
V gene: TRBV11-2
CDR3 DNA: TGTGCCAGCAGCTTAGGGGATAGACAAGTCGGGTACTTC
CDR3 protein: CASSLGDRQVGYF

D gene: NA
clone size: NA
J gene: TRBJ2-7
V gene: TRBV7-3
CDR3 DNA: TGTGCCAGCAGCCTCAGGACGGGGGGCGGCTTC
CDR3 protein: CASSLRTGGGF

D gene: TRBD2
clone size: NA
J gene: TRBJ2-7
V gene: TRBV29-1
CDR3 DNA: TGCAGCGTTGAATTACCCGGAACTAGCGGGAGACGATACGAGCAGTACTTC
CDR3 protein: CSVELPGTSGRRYEQYF

D gene: NA
clone size: NA
J gene: TRBJ2-1
V gene: TRBV28
CDR3 DNA: TGTGCCAGCACTCCTTCGAGATTCTACAATGAGCAGTTCTTC
CDR3 protein: CASTPSRFYNEQFF

D gene: NA
clone size: NA
J gene: TRBJ1-2
V gene: TRBV14
CDR3 DNA: TGTGCCAGCAGCCAATGGACAGCTAACGGCTACACCTTC
CDR3 protein: CASSQWTANGYTF

D gene: NA
clone size: NA
J gene: TRBJ1-1
V gene: TRBV10-1
CDR3 DNA: TGCGCCAGCAGTGAGGGTGGTAAAGCAAACACTGAAGCTTTCTTT
CDR3 protein: CASSEGGKANTEAFF

D gene: TRBD2
clone size: NA
J gene: TRBJ2-5
V gene: TRBV6-1
CDR3 DNA: TGTGCCAGCAGTGGGAGTTCGGGGGGCCAAGAGACCCAGTACTTC
CDR3 protein: CASSGSSGGQETQYF

D gene: NA
clone size: NA
J gene: TRBJ2-5
V gene: TRBV14
CDR3 DNA: TGTGCCAGCAGCCAAGATCCCTACAGTCGGGGGACGGAGGAGACCCAGTACTTC
CDR3 protein: CASSQDPYSRGTEETQYF

D gene: TRBD1
clone size: NA
J gene: TRBJ2-7
V gene: TRBV27
CDR3 DNA: TGTGCCAGCAGTTTATCGGGGACAGGGGGCTCCGAGCAGTACTTC
CDR3 protein: CASSLSGTGGSEQYF

D gene: NA
clone size: NA
J gene: TRBJ2-1
V gene: TRBV5-1
CDR3 DNA: TGCGCCAGCAGCTTGGACGGTAGCTCCTACAATGAGCAGTTCTTC
CDR3 protein: CASSLDGSSYNEQFF

D gene: NA
clone size: NA
J gene: TRBJ2-5
V gene: TRBV28
CDR3 DNA: TGTGCCAGCAGTTTAGAGGGGGGGGCAGGGCAAGAGACCCAGTACTTC
CDR3 protein: CASSLEGGAGQETQYF

D gene: TRBD1
clone size: few
J gene: TRBJ2-3
V gene: TRBV6-1
CDR3 DNA: TGTGCCAACCCTACAGGGGGCACAGATACGCAGTATTTT
CDR3 protein: CANPTGGTDTQYF

D gene: TRBD1
clone size: NA
J gene: TRBJ1-1
V gene: TRBV11-2
CDR3 DNA: TGTGCCAGCAGCCGCAAACAGGGGGCCGGCACTGAAGCTTTCTTT
CDR3 protein: CASSRKQGAGTEAFF

D gene: NA
clone size: NA
J gene: TRBJ2-7
V gene: TRBV13
CDR3 DNA: TGTGCCAGCAGCTCGGGGGGCTCAACCTACGAGCAGTACTTC
CDR3 protein: CASSSGGSTYEQYF

D gene: TRBD2
clone size: NA
J gene: TRBJ2-1
V gene: TRBV2
CDR3 DNA: TGTGCCGGTGCCGGGACCGGGGGGGGTGAGCAGTTCTTC
CDR3 protein: CAGAGTGGGEQFF

D gene: TRBD2
clone size: NA
J gene: TRBJ2-1
V gene: TRBV5-4
CDR3 DNA: TGTGCCAGCACCTTGACTAGCCACAATGAGCAGTTCTTC
CDR3 protein: CASTLTSHNEQFF

D gene: TRBD1
clone size: NA
J gene: TRBJ2-7
V gene: TRBV4-1
CDR3 DNA: TGCGCCAGCAGCCCCCGACAGGGGTCGGGGGAGCAGTACTTC
CDR3 protein: CASSPRQGSGEQYF

D gene: NA
clone size: NA
J gene: TRBJ2-7
V gene: TRBV6-5
CDR3 DNA: TGTGCCAGCACCCTCAGGGCTAGAGGCGAGCAGTACTTC
CDR3 protein: CASTLRARGEQYF

D gene: NA
clone size: NA
J gene: TRBJ2-7
V gene: TRBV6-1
CDR3 DNA: TGTGCCAGCAGGGCGACAGTTAAGGCCAACTACGAGCAGTACTTC
CDR3 protein: CASRATVKANYEQYF

D gene: NA
clone size: NA
J gene: TRBJ1-2
V gene: TRBV6-5
CDR3 DNA: TGTGCCAGCAGACCAAACCCCGGGATACCCTATGGCTACACCTTC
CDR3 protein: CASRPNPGIPYGYTF

D gene: NA
clone size: NA
J gene: TRBJ1-1
V gene: TRBV7-6
CDR3 DNA: TGTGCCAGCAGCTTAGCCGCGGACATGAACACTGAAGCTTTCTTT
CDR3 protein: CASSLAADMNTEAFF

D gene: NA
clone size: NA
J gene: TRBJ2-4
V gene: TRBV6-1
CDR3 DNA: TGTGCCAGCAGTGTGGACGGAGGGATTGCCAAAAACATTCAGTACTTC
CDR3 protein: CASSVDGGIAKNIQYF

D gene: NA
clone size: once
J gene: TRBJ1-2
V gene: TRBV5-6
CDR3 DNA: TGTGCCAGCAGTGTGTATCCCCCGAGGGGCTACACCTTC
CDR3 protein: CASSVYPPRGYTF

D gene: NA
clone size: NA
J gene: TRBJ2-5
V gene: TRBV6-1
CDR3 DNA: TGTGCCAGCAGTGAGGGGACATCCCCGGCAGAGACCCAGTACTTC
CDR3 protein: CASSEGTSPAETQYF

D gene: NA
clone size: NA
J gene: TRBJ2-1
V gene: TRBV25-1
CDR3 DNA: TGTGCCAGCAGTGATCCCGGGAGAGCCTACAATGAGCAGTTCTTC
CDR3 protein: CASSDPGRAYNEQFF

D gene: TRBD1
clone size: NA
J gene: TRBJ1-1
V gene: TRBV5-5
CDR3 DNA: TGTGCCAGCAGCTTCGGGACAGGGAGGAACACTGAAGCTTTCTTT
CDR3 protein: CASSFGTGRNTEAFF

D gene: NA
clone size: few
J gene: TRBJ1-2
V gene: TRBV5-4
CDR3 DNA: TGTGCCAGCAGCTTGGGGGCCAGAGGATCCAACTATGGCTACACCTTC
CDR3 protein: CASSLGARGSNYGYTF

D gene: NA
clone size: few
J gene: TRBJ2-1
V gene: TRBV6-5
CDR3 DNA: TGTGCCAGCACCCAGAGGGCCCGTAGTGAGCAGTTCTTC
CDR3 protein: CASTQRARSEQFF

D gene: NA
clone size: NA
J gene: TRBJ1-2
V gene: TRBV27
CDR3 DNA: TGTGCCAGCAGTTTGAGACGGAACTATGGCTACACCTTC
CDR3 protein: CASSLRRNYGYTF

D gene: TRBD1
clone size: NA
J gene: TRBJ2-7
V gene: TRBV5-5
CDR3 DNA: TGTGCCAGTGCCGGCGGACAGGGGTCCTACGAGCAGTACTTC
CDR3 protein: CASAGGQGSYEQYF

D gene: NA
clone size: NA
J gene: TRBJ2-1
V gene: TRBV7-3
CDR3 DNA: TGTGCCAGCAGCTTAAGAAGCGTTTCATTCAATGAGCAGTTCTTC
CDR3 protein: CASSLRSVSFNEQFF